The 29 T cell receptor beta chains reported below all come from one sample, sequenced in a study of blood T cells in healthy people across ages. The use of a sample-barcoded 5' primer and a J-beta primer mix characterized a second PCR of about 7 to 12 cycles. TCRdb reprocessed the 5' RACE reads with MiXCR, giving one entry per CDR3 protein. Seen here are more than 650,000 distinct CDR3 sequences, roughly 50% observed once, and the top ten hold approximately 40%. Sequenced input: blood. These receptors were collected from a man older than 75 in good health.

This chain joins TRBV14 and TRBJ1-2; maybe TRBD1 (5 bases). V shed 2 bases and J shed 6 bases, with 7 bases lying between them. The germline gives CDR1 SGHDN, CDR2 FVKESK. The CDR3 totals 12 residues. The CDR3, as DNA: TGTGCCAGCAGCCAACTCAGGGATGGCTACACCTTC. Amino acid sequence: CASSQLRDGYTF.

Comments on this clonotype: A much larger clone lies one base from this, so it may be a read error. V is TRBV28 and J is TRBJ1-2; D remains unclear. Germline assignment: CDR1 MDHEN and CDR2 SYDVKM. The CDR3 spans 12 residues. Here the CDR3 reads CAGSLLGEGYTF. Written as DNA, the CDR3 is TGTGCCGGCAGTTTATTGGGAGAGGGCTACACCTTC.

CDR3 coding DNA: TGCGCCAGCAGCCAAGATCGGACTAGCGGGGGTTACGAGCAGTACTTC. The encoded protein is CASSQDRTSGGYEQYF. V is TRBV4-1 and J is TRBJ2-7; 13 bases are a match to TRBD2. Germline V gene sequence: CDR1 MGHRA, CDR2 YSYEKL. V lost 0 bases, J lost 4 bases, and 3 bases stayed unmatched. The CDR3 runs 16 residues.

The V and J genes are TRBV15 and TRBJ2-3; unclear D gene. CDR3 length: 13 amino acids. V was shortened by 0 bases and J by 5 bases, with 6 bases between the two germline ends. Per germline, CDR1 LNHNV and CDR2 YYDKDF (reference sequence). CDR3 protein: CATSRDLRDTQYF. The CDR3 bases are TGTGCCACCAGCAGAGATCTTAGAGATACGCAGTATTTT.

The chain carries TRBV6-1 and TRBJ2-7; 8 nucleotides line up with TRBD2. The ends lost 1 base at V and 0 bases at J; junction bases unmatched: 2. Germline V gives CDR1 MNHNS, CDR2 SASEGT. CDR3 length equals 15 residues. CDR3 sequence: CASSEEAGVSYEQYF. DNA for the CDR3: TGTGCCAGCAGTGAAGAAGCGGGAGTCTCCTACGAGCAGTACTTC.

Only a few counts were recorded for this clonotype. The chain carries TRBV5-1 and TRBJ2-6, with D perhaps TRBD1 (5 bases). The germline V gene encodes CDR1 SGHRS and CDR2 YFSETQ. V was pared by 2 bases and J by 1 base, with 10 bases between. CDR3 length: 16 residues. CDR3 loop: CASSLLAGSGANVLTF. As DNA, the CDR3 is TGCGCCAGCAGCTTACTGGCAGGGTCTGGGGCCAACGTCCTGACTTTC. The entire variable domain, with the rest obtained from reference TRBV5-1 and TRBJ2-6, is as follows: KAGVTQTPRYLIKTRGQQVTLSCSPISGHRSVSWYQQTPGQGLQFLFEYFSETQRNKGNFPGRFSGRQFSNSRSEMNVSTLELGDSALYLCASSLLAGSGANVLTFGAGSRLTVL.

The chain has TRBV29-1 and TRBJ2-3; D tentatively reads TRBD1 or TRBD2 (7 bases each). The CDR3 spans 14 residues. V was trimmed by 4 bases and J by 14 bases, leaving 25 bases between them. The germline V gene encodes CDR1 SQVTM and CDR2 ANQGSEA. CDR3 nucleotide sequence: TGCAGCGTTGGTTTACAGGGGAGGGACAGATACGCGTATTTT. Encoded protein: CSVGLQGRDRYAYF.

V usage is TRBV29-1 and J usage is TRBJ2-3; D may correspond to TRBD1 or TRBD2 (6 bases each). CDR1 is SQVTM and CDR2 is ANQGSEA in the germline V gene. V lost 0 bases, J lost 14 bases, and 24 bases lay in between. CDR3 length equals 15 residues. CDR3 sequence (DNA): TGCAGCGTTGAAGATCGGGGGACAACTAGGGGATACGCGTATTTT. Encoded protein: CSVEDRGTTRGYAYF.

Concerning this clonotype itself: Germline is not matched at one junction end, which may reflect a read error. The chain links TRBV5-1 to TRBJ2-1, with TRBD1 identical over 7 bases. The CDR3 spans 18 residues. The germline gives CDR1 SGHRS, CDR2 YFSETQ. CDR3 DNA sequence: TGCGCCGGCAGCTTGGCCTTGGGGACAGTATCTGTTATCAATGAGCAGTTCTTC. It is translated as CAGSLALGTVSVINEQFF.

This clonotype was seen repeatedly, ten times or more. The chain employs TRBV29-1 and TRBJ2-3; D call uncertain. V was shortened by 5 bases and J by 2 bases, with 8 bases between the two germline ends. Germline loops: CDR1 SQVTM, CDR2 ANQGSEA. The CDR3 has 12 residues. The CDR3 nucleotides are TGCAGCGTTAGCGCGAACACAGATACGCAGTATTTT. This encodes CSVSANTDTQYF.

The V call is TRBV11-2, the J call TRBJ2-7; perhaps TRBD1 as D (6 bases). Germline V gene sequence: CDR1 SGHAT, CDR2 FQNNGV. The CDR3 runs 14 residues. V was clipped by 5 bases and J by 3 bases, with 14 bases between them. The CDR3 sequence is CASSPPAGVYEQYF. The CDR3 DNA reads as TGTGCCAGCAGCCCTCCAGCAGGGGTCTACGAGCAGTACTTC.

The chain carries TRBV6-5 and TRBJ2-5; 8 bases are shared with TRBD1. Trimming cost V 3 bases and J 1 base; bases outside gene matches: 4. The CDR3 is made up of 15 amino acids. Germline assignment: CDR1 MNHEY and CDR2 SVGAGI. The CDR3 here is CASSYFGQGQETQYF. The CDR3, as DNA: TGTGCCAGCAGTTATTTCGGACAGGGCCAAGAGACCCAGTACTTC.

This clonotype has just a few counts. V is TRBV15 and J is TRBJ1-2; no clear D gene. Germline V gene lookup returns CDR1 LNHNV and CDR2 YYDKDF (reference sequence). The CDR3 length is 14 residues. With 1 base removed from V and 8 bases from J, the gap between germline ends came to 14 bases. CDR3 bases: TGTGCCACCAGCAGAGGGTCCATCGACTGGGGCTACACCTTC. This translates into CATSRGSIDWGYTF.

The rearrangement joins TRBV24-1 to TRBJ2-1; D is unresolved. The end of the DNA aligns better with TRBJ2-7, so the J call may be wrong. Germline loops: CDR1 KGHDR, CDR2 SFDVKD. The CDR3 covers 12 residues. The CDR3 nucleotides read TGTGCCACCCAACGGACCCCTCACGAGCAGTACTTC. It translates to CATQRTPHEQYF.

The table lists this clonotype with a few counts. This chain links TRBV7-9 with TRBJ2-7, with D uncertain. The CDR3 spans 16 residues. Trimming took off 1 base at V and 3 bases at J, with 16 bases between the two ends. The germline V gene has CDR1 SEHNR and CDR2 FQNEAQ (reference sequence). The CDR3 is CASSLDIGSSDYEQYF. CDR3 nucleotides: TGTGCCAGCAGCTTAGACATAGGGTCTTCAGACTACGAGCAGTACTTC. Combining the CDR3 with reference TRBV7-9 and TRBJ2-7 gives the whole variable domain DTGVSQNPRHKITKRGQNVTFRCDPISEHNRLYWYRQTLGQGPEFLTYFQNEAQLEKSRLLSDRFSAERPKGSFSTLEIQRTEQGDSAMYLCASSLDIGSSDYEQYFGPGTRLTVT.

This clonotype has just a few counts. The rearrangement links TRBV10-3 to TRBJ2-3; 13 positions match TRBD2. The germline CDR1 and CDR2 sequences are ENHRY and SYGVKD. The ends lost 6 bases at V and 1 base at J; junction bases unmatched: 4. The CDR3 consists of 16 residues. CDR3 in amino acids: CAISLGLAGGTDTQYF. The CDR3, as DNA: TGTGCCATCAGCCTCGGACTAGCGGGAGGCACAGATACGCAGTATTTT.

The rearrangement links TRBV12-3 or TRBV12-4 to TRBJ1-2, with 7 bases identical to TRBD1. V trimming: 6 bases; J trimming: 2 bases; junction bases outside the gene matches: 3. This CDR3 comprises 13 residues. This CDR3 reads CASRPTGNYGYTF. The CDR3 nucleotides read TGTGCCAGCAGACCGACAGGGAACTATGGCTACACCTTC.

This clonotype was recorded only once. The chain uses TRBV10-2 and TRBJ2-5, with 8 bases that match TRBD2. The DNA matches TRBJ2-7 better at its end, which makes the J call doubtful. From germline, CDR1 is WSHSY and CDR2 SAAADI. This CDR3 is built from 14 residues. The CDR3 DNA is TGCGCCAGCCACCCCGGGAGGGCCTCTCCCGAGCAGTACTTC. Amino acids: CASHPGRASPEQYF.

The table lists this clonotype with many counts. The chain employs TRBV29-1 and TRBJ2-5; TRBD1 might be the D (7 bases). The CDR3 contains 13 residues. V shed 3 bases and J shed 5 bases, with 13 bases lying between them. The V gene's germline CDR1 is SQVTM and CDR2 ANQGSEA. CDR3 DNA sequence: TGCAGCGTTGAGCGGGACAGAGGGGAGACCCAGTACTTC. Residues: CSVERDRGETQYF.

This rearrangement joins TRBV27 to TRBJ2-3; 10 nucleotides align to TRBD1. CDR3 size: 14 residues. V was pared by 3 bases and J by 14 bases, with 11 bases of the junction left unmatched. Germline V gene data show CDR1 as MNHEY and CDR2 as SMNVEV (reference sequence). CDR3 region: CASSFLTGGRYAYF. The DNA of the CDR3 is TGTGCCAGCAGTTTTCTGACAGGGGGCAGATACGCGTATTTT.

The chain has TRBV20-1 and TRBJ1-2, with 11 nucleotides matching TRBD1. Germline CDR1 and CDR2: DFQATT and SNEGSKA (reference sequence). Trimming took 1 base from V and 8 from J; bases not matched to a gene: 3. There are 13 residues in the CDR3. In DNA form, the CDR3 reads TGCAGTGCTAGAGTCGGGACAGGGGGGGGCTACACCTTC. It encodes CSARVGTGGGYTF.

This clonotype was found a few times. The chain has TRBV5-5 and TRBJ1-5; TRBD1 agrees at 8 bases. CDR1 is SGHKS, CDR2 YYEKEE, per germline (reference sequence). Unmatched junction bases numbered 12, after V lost 3 bases and J lost 7 bases. CDR3 length: 16 residues. In DNA form, the CDR3 reads TGTGCCAGCAGCTCGGGAGGTCCCACAGGGGGACAGCCCCAGCATTTT. Amino acid sequence: CASSSGGPTGGQPQHF.

This clonotype has a handful of counts. The CDR3, as DNA: TGCAGTGCTACTGAACTGGACTATTTCGAGCAGTACTTC. It yields the protein CSATELDYFEQYF. The chain joins TRBV20-1 to TRBJ2-7; the D gene is possibly TRBD2 (6 bases). This CDR3 is built from 13 residues. V was cut by 4 bases and J by 6 bases, with 16 bases left in between. CDR1 is DFQATT, CDR2 SNEGSKA, per germline (reference sequence).

The chain uses TRBV12-3 or TRBV12-4 and TRBJ2-1, with TRBD2 matching over 9 bases. The CDR3 loop spans 16 amino acids. With V trimmed by 6 bases and J by 0 bases, 6 bases remained unmatched. CDR3 residues: CASRGLASRSYNEQFF. CDR3 bases: TGTGCCAGCAGAGGACTAGCGTCTCGCTCCTACAATGAGCAGTTCTTC.

This chain connects TRBV12-3 or TRBV12-4 to TRBJ2-7, with D possibly being TRBD2 (7 bases). The J call may be faulty, since TRBJ2-5 better matches the DNA end. The CDR3 sequence is 15 residues long. DNA for the CDR3: TGTGCCAGCAGTTCTCTTACAGGGAGGGAGGAGACCCAGTACTTC. Translated: CASSSLTGREETQYF.

The chain links TRBV7-2 to TRBJ2-5; D may be TRBD1 or TRBD2 (6 bases each). The CDR3 runs to 13 residues. The V end lost 3 bases, the J end lost 9 bases, and 14 bases lay between the germline ends. The V gene's germline CDR1 is SGHTA and CDR2 FQGNSA. For the CDR3, the DNA is TGTGCCAGCAGCTTTAGGCCAGGGGACTCCCAGTACTTC. Translated, it gives CASSFRPGDSQYF.

The chain combines TRBV20-1 with TRBJ2-1; D remains ambiguous. The germline CDR1 and CDR2 sequences are DFQATT and SNEGSKA (reference sequence). The V and J ends lost 6 bases and 9 bases respectively, with 9 bases between them. The CDR3 extends over 10 amino acids. The chain's CDR3 is CSAGYGEQFF. DNA of the CDR3: TGCAGTGCCGGATACGGTGAGCAGTTCTTC.

V usage is TRBV18 and J usage is TRBJ1-6; D is perhaps TRBD1 (5 bases). In germline, CDR1 is KGHSH, CDR2 LQKENI. This CDR3 has 16 amino acids. The germline V and J ends were trimmed by 3 bases and 7 bases, with 16 bases remaining between them. The CDR3: CASSPAQSGANSPLHF. Written as DNA, the CDR3 is TGTGCCAGCTCACCTGCGCAGTCTGGGGCCAATTCACCCCTCCACTTT.

The J gene is TRBJ1-2, the V gene TRBV7-9; 12 bases align to TRBD1. V trimming: 6 bases; J trimming: 4 bases; junction bases outside the gene matches: 6. The V gene's germline CDR1 is SEHNR and CDR2 FQNEAQ (reference sequence). The CDR3 sequence is 15 residues long. The CDR3, as DNA: TGTGCCAGCAGGGAAGGGACAGGGGGCGGCTATGGCTACACCTTC. Translating it yields CASREGTGGGYGYTF. Variable domain in full (rest from reference TRBV7-9 and TRBJ1-2): DTGVSQNPRHKITKRGQNVTFRCDPISEHNRLYWYRQTLGQGPEFLTYFQNEAQLEKSRLLSDRFSAERPKGSFSTLEIQRTEQGDSAMYLCASREGTGGGYGYTFGSGTRLTVV.